These 9 T cell receptor beta chains share one sample of origin, sequenced in a study of T-cell reconstitution after alpha-beta-depleted transplantation in children (dated by TCRdb to 2016 to 2017). Preparation of the library involved PCR. Sequencing used an Illumina HiSeq 2500. To normalize quantification of the TCRbeta repertoire, the TCR libraries were built with molecular barcoding that relied on unique molecular identifiers. TCRdb reworked the public reads: Q25 trimming with fastp, MiXCR clone assembly, productive beta chains retained. Rows are unified per CDR3 protein, each entry keeping the most common DNA and genes. This sample gives around 600,000 distinct CDR3 sequences in total; more than 20% of them show up just once. In total, the top ten clones hold roughly 13% of the sample. According to the study, the label for this sample's treatment or condition signals: allogeneic hematopoietic cell transplantation with graft depleted of TCRalphabeta T cells and CD19 B cells.

Here the sequenced sample was PBMCs, mostly from graft donor cells, taken 360 days after TCRalphabeta/CD19-depleted stem cell transplant. These receptors originate from a boy under two years old who had a stem cell transplant for acute myeloid leukemia, so the T cells may come from the graft donor.

This clonotype was observed a handful of times. The gene calls are TRBV4-3 and TRBJ2-1, with D perhaps being TRBD1 or TRBD2 (5 bases each). V lost 4 bases and J lost 10, with 14 bases in between. This CDR3 region has 13 residues. Germline values: CDR1 LGHNA, CDR2 YSLEER. The CDR3 spells CASSPLRGKEQFF. The CDR3 DNA is TGCGCCAGCAGCCCCTTGAGGGGAAAGGAGCAGTTCTTC.

The chain joins TRBV28 to TRBJ1-4; D ambiguous. CDR1 is MDHEN, CDR2 SYDVKM, per germline. The CDR3 runs to 12 residues. V was cut by 4 bases and J by 11 bases, with 11 bases left in between. CDR3 protein: CASSSNVGKLFF. CDR3 sequence (DNA): TGTGCCAGCAGTTCGAACGTGGGGAAACTGTTTTTT.

The J gene is TRBJ1-5, the V gene TRBV29-1; TRBD1 is a possible D gene (5 bases). Trimming removed 4 bases from V and 5 bases from J, with 9 bases in between. Looked up from germline, CDR1 is SQVTM and CDR2 is ANQGSEA. CDR3 length: 12 amino acids. The DNA for the CDR3 is TGCAGCGTTGGATTGGGGGATCAGCCCCAGCATTTT. Its translation is CSVGLGDQPQHF.

In its sample, this clonotype was seen many times. The chain joins TRBV6-2 or TRBV6-3 to TRBJ2-5, with 10 bases fitting TRBD2. V was clipped by 6 bases and J by 4 bases; unmatched bases: 5. The V gene's germline CDR1 is MNHEY and CDR2 SVGEGT. This CDR3 contains 14 residues. The CDR3 DNA reads TGTGCCAGCAGCATAACTAGCGGGGCAGAGACCCAGTACTTC. This encodes CASSITSGAETQYF.

This clonotype was detected only a few times. This sequence joins TRBV6-1 and TRBJ2-6; 7 bases are shared with TRBD1. CDR3 size: 17 residues. Trimming removed 5 bases from V and 2 bases from J; junction bases left unmatched: 9. The germline CDR1 and CDR2 sequences are MNHNS and SASEGT. CDR3 bases: TGTGCCAGCAGTCCCATCTTCACAGGGGCTGGGGCCAACGTCCTGACTTTC. As protein: CASSPIFTGAGANVLTF.

This clonotype showed up many times. The rearrangement links TRBV4-3 to TRBJ2-1; maybe TRBD2 (5 bases). Germline V gene data show CDR1 as LGHNA and CDR2 as YSLEER. Trimming left V 3 bases short and J 0 bases short, with 21 bases between. CDR3 length: 19 amino acids. The CDR3 bases are TGCGCCAGCAGCCAGGCCCTAGCTGGGGTGGCCAGCTCCTACAATGAGCAGTTCTTC. It yields the protein CASSQALAGVASSYNEQFF.

This chain links TRBV19 with TRBJ1-1; D not resolved. Germline V gene lookup returns CDR1 LNHDA and CDR2 SQIVND (reference sequence). V lost 11 bases and J 3 bases, leaving 7 bases between the germline ends. The CDR3 loop spans 10 amino acids. The CDR3 nucleotides are TGTGCCTCCCAAGACACTGAAGCTTTCTTT. Translating it yields CASQDTEAFF.

The sample holds many counts of this clonotype. The genes are TRBV27 and TRBJ2-3; TRBD1 aligns across 9 bases. The CDR3 is 15 residues long. Germline-derived CDR1 and CDR2 are MNHEY and SMNVEV (reference sequence). V shed 5 bases, J shed 6 bases, and the junction held 9 bases outside the gene matches. The CDR3 DNA sequence: TGTGCCAGCAGTAACACCCGGGACAGGGAGGATACGCAGTATTTT. Protein product: CASSNTRDREDTQYF.

This rearrangement joins TRBV21-1 to TRBJ2-5; the table's D call TRBD2 went unverified against the DNA. TRBV21-1 is annotated as a pseudogene. The CDR3 is 16 residues long. For the CDR3, the DNA is TGTGCCAGCAGCAAAAGGCTAGCGGGGGGGCTTGAGACCCAGTACTTC. Amino acids: CASSKRLAGGLETQYF.